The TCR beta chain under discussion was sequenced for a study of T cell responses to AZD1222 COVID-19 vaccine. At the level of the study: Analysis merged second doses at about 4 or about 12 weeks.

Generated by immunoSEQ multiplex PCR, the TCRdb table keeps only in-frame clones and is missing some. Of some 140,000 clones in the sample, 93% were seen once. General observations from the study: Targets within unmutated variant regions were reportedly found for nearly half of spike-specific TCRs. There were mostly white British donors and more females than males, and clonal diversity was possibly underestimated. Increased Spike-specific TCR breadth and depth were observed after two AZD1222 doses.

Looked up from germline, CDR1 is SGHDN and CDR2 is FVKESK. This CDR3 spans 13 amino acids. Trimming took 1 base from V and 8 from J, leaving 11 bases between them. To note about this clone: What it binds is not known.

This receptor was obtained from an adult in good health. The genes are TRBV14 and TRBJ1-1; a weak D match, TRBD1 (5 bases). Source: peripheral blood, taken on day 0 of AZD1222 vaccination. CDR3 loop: CASSQVPRAEAFF. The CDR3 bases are TGTGCCAGCAGCCAAGTACCCAGGGCGGAAGCTTTCTTT.